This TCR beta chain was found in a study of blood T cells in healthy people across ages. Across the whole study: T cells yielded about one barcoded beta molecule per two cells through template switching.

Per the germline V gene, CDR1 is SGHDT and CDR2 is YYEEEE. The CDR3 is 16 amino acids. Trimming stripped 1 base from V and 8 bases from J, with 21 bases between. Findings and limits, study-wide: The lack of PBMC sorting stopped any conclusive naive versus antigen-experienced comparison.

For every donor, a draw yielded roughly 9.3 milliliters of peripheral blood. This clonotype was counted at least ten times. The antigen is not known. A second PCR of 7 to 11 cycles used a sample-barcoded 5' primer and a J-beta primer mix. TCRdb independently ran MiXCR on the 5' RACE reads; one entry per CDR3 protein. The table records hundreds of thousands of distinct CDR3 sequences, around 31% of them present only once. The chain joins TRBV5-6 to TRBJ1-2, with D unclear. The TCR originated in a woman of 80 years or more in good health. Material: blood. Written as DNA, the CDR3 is TGTGCCAGCAGCTTGAGTATAAGCGCCGGGGATGGAGGCTACACCTTC. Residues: CASSLSISAGDGGYTF.